Sequencing of this T cell receptor (beta chain) was carried out in a study of cytomegalovirus exposure and HLA in healthy donors. Study information: Early released data had around 88 million unique TCRs, all coming from HLA-typed donors. Notes on the study in general: Later analysis found that TCR beta chains associated with HLA were more clonally expanded than other, equally common chains. Among TCR sequences, most were rare, though some public TCRs appeared in many donors.

PCR used 60 Vbeta primers and 13 Jbeta primers. Sequenced by immunoSEQ multiplex PCR; TCRdb stores in-frame clones only, minus some. This table has over 150,000 clones, approximately 72% appearing once. This clone was observed a handful of times. Its antigen is currently unknown. There are 15 residues in the CDR3. Trimming shortened V by 6 bases and J by 5 bases, and 17 bases separated the two germline ends. Per germline, CDR1 SEHNR and CDR2 FQNEAQ (reference sequence). Sequencing was performed on PBMCs. This chain joins TRBV7-9 and TRBJ2-1; D might be TRBD1 (6 bases). The TCR comes from a man in his fifties or sixties in good health and CMV-seronegative. The CDR3 DNA follows: TGTGCCAGCAGGAAAAACAGGGAGCAAGACAATGAGCAGTTCTTC. As protein: CASRKNREQDNEQFF.